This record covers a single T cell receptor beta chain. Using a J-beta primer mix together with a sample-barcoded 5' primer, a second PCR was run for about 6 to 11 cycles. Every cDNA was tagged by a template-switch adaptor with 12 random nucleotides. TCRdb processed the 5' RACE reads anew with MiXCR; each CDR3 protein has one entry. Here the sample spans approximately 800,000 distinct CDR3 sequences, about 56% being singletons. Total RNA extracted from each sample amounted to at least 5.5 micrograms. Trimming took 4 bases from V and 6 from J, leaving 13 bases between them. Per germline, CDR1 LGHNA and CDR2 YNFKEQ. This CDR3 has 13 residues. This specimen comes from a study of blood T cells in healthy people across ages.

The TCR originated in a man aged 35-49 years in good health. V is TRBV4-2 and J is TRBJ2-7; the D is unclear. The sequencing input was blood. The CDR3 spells CASSRVPGPEQYF. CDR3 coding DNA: TGTGCCAGCAGCCGAGTACCAGGTCCCGAGCAGTACTTC.